The next 22 T cell receptor beta chains were all read from a single sample in a study of identical twins. Each CDR3 protein gets one entry after TCRdb re-called the 5' RACE reads with MiXCR. The sample has about 530,000 distinct CDR3 sequences; around 15% are singletons. This same sample was also part of a study on yellow fever vaccine responses in identical twins.

Sample: CD4+ T cells sorted from blood. These receptors were taken from a woman aged 18-29 years in good health.

In this sample, this clonotype turned up many times. The J gene is TRBJ1-5, the V gene TRBV27; D gene unclear. The germline gives CDR1 MNHEY, CDR2 SMNVEV (reference sequence). Deletions cut 3 bases from V and 0 bases from J, with 6 bases between. This CDR3 has 14 residues. CDR3: CASSLYGSNQPQHF. CDR3 coding DNA: TGTGCCAGCAGTTTGTACGGTAGCAATCAGCCCCAGCATTTT.

V and J are TRBV5-1 and TRBJ2-7, with D maybe TRBD2 (7 bases). This CDR3 contains 15 residues. V lost 2 bases, J lost 2 bases, and 14 bases lay in between. CDR1 and CDR2 (germline): SGHRS, YFSETQ. CDR3 in amino acids: CASSFLEGGPYEQYV. CDR3 in DNA: TGCGCCAGCAGCTTCTTGGAGGGGGGGCCCTACGAGCAGTACGTC.

A few counts support this clonotype. V is TRBV3-1 and J is TRBJ2-5; 12 bases are shared with TRBD2. The V and J ends lost 4 bases and 0 bases, in that order; junction bases with no gene match: 6. Germline assignment: CDR1 LGHDT and CDR2 YNNKEL (reference sequence). The CDR3 extends over 17 amino acids. The CDR3 is CASSPRTSGTYQETQYF. DNA of the CDR3: TGTGCCAGCAGCCCCCGGACTAGCGGGACGTACCAAGAGACCCAGTACTTC.

This clonotype was picked up a small number of times. The CDR3 spells CASRDRGFNTEAFF. CDR3 bases: TGTGCCAGCAGGGACAGGGGGTTCAACACTGAAGCTTTCTTT. J is TRBJ1-1 and V is TRBV12-3 or TRBV12-4, with 10 bases that match TRBD1. The CDR3 is 14 residues long. J lost 2 bases, V lost 6 bases, and 3 bases had no gene match.

This clonotype was found a few times. This sequence joins TRBV12-3 or TRBV12-4 and TRBJ2-7; TRBD2 aligns across 10 bases. V dropped 5 bases and J dropped 6; count of bases not matched to a gene: 7. This CDR3 comprises 14 residues. Here the CDR3 DNA reads TGTGCCAGCAGTCCCCAGCGGGAGGGCCCCGAGCAGTACTTC. This sequence encodes CASSPQREGPEQYF.

This clonotype was detected only a few times. The chain links TRBV12-3 or TRBV12-4 to TRBJ1-2; TRBD1 matches 7 bases. V lost 5 bases to trimming and J lost 5 bases; unmatched junction nucleotides: 8. The CDR3 runs 14 residues. CDR3 region: CASSPGQLPYGYTF. In nucleotides, the CDR3 is TGTGCCAGCAGTCCGGGACAGCTTCCTTATGGCTACACCTTC.

The genes are TRBV11-3 and TRBJ2-5; 7 bases fit TRBD1. The CDR3 spans 13 residues. V lost 7 bases to trimming and J lost 1 base; unmatched junction nucleotides: 3. Germline V gene sequence: CDR1 SGHNT, CDR2 YENEEA. This chain's CDR3 is CASKTGLQETQYF. The CDR3 DNA is TGTGCCAGCAAGACAGGGCTCCAAGAGACCCAGTACTTC.

This clonotype was detected only a few times. This chain joins TRBV5-6 and TRBJ2-4; D uncertain. Germline V gene lookup returns CDR1 SGHDT and CDR2 YYEEEE. V was shortened by 4 bases and J by 0 bases, with 11 bases between the two germline ends. The CDR3 is 15 residues long. The CDR3 DNA follows: TGTGCCAGCAGCGTGACCACCCTAGCCAAAAACATTCAGTACTTC. This codes for CASSVTTLAKNIQYF.

In this sample, this clonotype turned up a few times. This rearrangement joins TRBV2 to TRBJ1-5; unclear D gene. The ends were cut back, 7 bases at V and 1 base at J, with 8 bases in the middle. Germline-derived CDR1 and CDR2 are SNHLY and FYNNEI. There are 13 residues in the CDR3. The CDR3, as DNA: TGTGCCAGCACCGAGGTGAGCAATCAGCCCCAGCATTTT. It codes for CASTEVSNQPQHF.

Regarding this clonotype: Its ends do not fully match the called genes, so a read error is possible. The V and J genes are TRBV5-6 and TRBJ2-3; D possibly corresponds to TRBD1 (5 bases). The CDR3 runs 13 residues. Per the germline V gene, CDR1 is SGHDT and CDR2 is YYEEEE. Here the CDR3 DNA reads TGTGTCAGCAGCCTATCTAGGGGAGATACGCAGTATTTT. Its translation is CVSSLSRGDTQYF.

This clonotype appeared many times. V and J are TRBV2 and TRBJ2-5, with a weak D call TRBD2 (6 bases). V gave up 6 bases and J gave up 3 bases, with 17 bases separating them. This CDR3 contains 15 residues. From germline, CDR1 is SNHLY and CDR2 FYNNEI. The chain's CDR3 is CASRTARGFEETQYF. CDR3 nucleotide sequence: TGTGCCAGCAGGACAGCTCGGGGGTTTGAAGAGACCCAGTACTTC. The full variable domain, in which reference TRBV2 and TRBJ2-5 provide the parts outside the CDR3, is EPEVTQTPSHQVTQMGQEVILRCVPISNHLYFYWYRQILGQKVEFLVSFYNNEISEKSEIFDDQFSVERPDGSNFTLKIRSTKLEDSAMYFCASRTARGFEETQYFGPGTRLLVL.

The V gene is TRBV4-1, the J gene TRBJ2-1, with 8 nucleotides matching TRBD2. There are 16 residues in the CDR3. Germline V lookup: CDR1 MGHRA, CDR2 YSYEKL. V lost 1 base to trimming and J lost 0 bases; unmatched junction nucleotides: 2. In DNA form, the CDR3 reads TGCGCCAGCAGCCAAGGACTAGCGCGCTCCTACAATGAGCAGTTCTTC. It translates to CASSQGLARSYNEQFF.

This clonotype was recorded a few times. The chain recombines TRBV29-1 with TRBJ1-1; TRBD1 agrees at 11 bases. After removal of 7 bases from V and 5 bases from J, the junction contained 3 bases not matched to a gene. CDR1 SQVTM and CDR2 ANQGSEA come from the germline V gene. The CDR3 has 12 residues. DNA for the CDR3: TGCAGCGCCTGGGACAGGGGGACTGAAGCTTTCTTT. Amino acids: CSAWDRGTEAFF.

This clonotype showed up just a few times. The DNA for the CDR3 is TGCGCCAGCAGCTTGGCCCTGACAGGGGTAAATGAGCAGTTCTTC. Translation gives CASSLALTGVNEQFF. The V gene is TRBV5-1, the J gene TRBJ2-1, with 8 bases lining up with TRBD1. Germline V gene lookup returns CDR1 SGHRS and CDR2 YFSETQ. This CDR3 is 15 amino acids long. The V and J ends lost 0 bases and 7 bases, in that order; junction bases with no gene match: 6.

The V and J genes are TRBV7-2 and TRBJ2-5; 14 nucleotides match TRBD2. Germline values: CDR1 SGHTA, CDR2 FQGNSA. V dropped 1 base and J dropped 4; count of bases not matched to a gene: 5. This CDR3 has 17 amino acids. The chain's CDR3 is CASSLGLAGGPGETQYF. The CDR3 DNA reads as TGTGCCAGCAGCTTAGGACTAGCGGGGGGGCCGGGAGAGACCCAGTACTTC. The whole variable domain, filled in from reference TRBV7-2 and TRBJ2-5, reads GAGVSQSPSNKVTEKGKDVELRCDPISGHTALYWYRQSLGQGLEFLIYFQGNSAPDKSGLPSDRFSAERTGGSVSTLTIQRTQQEDSAVYLCASSLGLAGGPGETQYFGPGTRLLVL.

This clonotype showed up many times. The chain uses TRBV11-2 and TRBJ1-1; the match to TRBD1 covers 7 bases. The CDR3 totals 15 residues. J was trimmed by 5 bases and V by 5 bases; bases with no gene match: 11. CDR1 is SGHAT, CDR2 FQNNGV, per germline. The chain's CDR3 is CASSPNRGGGTEAFF. The CDR3 region has the DNA TGTGCCAGCAGCCCCAACAGGGGAGGAGGGACTGAAGCTTTCTTT.

This clonotype was seen repeatedly, ten times or more. The rearrangement joins TRBV12-3 or TRBV12-4 to TRBJ2-7, with 9 bases that match TRBD2. Trimming removed 8 bases from V and 3 bases from J; junction bases left unmatched: 5. CDR3 length: 13 amino acids. The DNA for the CDR3 is TGTGCCAGCGGACTTAGCGGGAGCTACGAGCAGTACTTC. As protein: CASGLSGSYEQYF.

J is TRBJ1-1 and V is TRBV6-1; no firm D call. V was cut by 8 bases and J by 3 bases, with 10 bases left in between. Germline V gene lookup returns CDR1 MNHNS and CDR2 SASEGT. This CDR3 is 12 amino acids long. The CDR3 loop is CASVGGDTEAFF. DNA of the CDR3: TGTGCCAGCGTTGGCGGGGACACTGAAGCTTTCTTT.

This clonotype came up a few times. The chain is built from TRBV7-3 and TRBJ2-1; D perhaps matches TRBD1 (5 bases). This CDR3 is built from 12 residues. Trimming took off 0 bases at V and 10 bases at J, with 7 bases between the two ends. CDR1 and CDR2 from the germline V gene are SGHTA and FQGTGA. The CDR3 DNA follows: TGTGCCAGCAGCTTAACGGGGCGAGAGCAGTTCTTC. It encodes CASSLTGREQFF.

The chain couples TRBV3-1 to TRBJ2-1; a weak D match, TRBD2 (6 bases). Trimming left V 0 bases short and J 4 bases short, with 13 bases between. This CDR3 is 16 amino acids long. The germline V gene encodes CDR1 LGHDT and CDR2 YNNKEL (reference sequence). The CDR3 DNA sequence: TGTGCCAGCAGCCAAGATCTGCGGGGAGGATACAATGAGCAGTTCTTC. Translation: CASSQDLRGGYNEQFF.

The chain couples TRBV5-1 to TRBJ2-1; TRBD2 agrees at 11 bases. The CDR3 is 16 amino acids. Unmatched junction bases numbered 3, after V lost 4 bases and J lost 0 bases. Germline V gene sequence: CDR1 SGHRS, CDR2 YFSETQ. CDR3 loop: CASSRTSGYSYNEQFF. CDR3 nucleotides: TGCGCCAGCAGCCGGACTAGCGGGTACTCCTACAATGAGCAGTTCTTC.

The J gene is TRBJ2-6, the V gene TRBV7-9; TRBD1 agrees at 7 bases. Germline loops: CDR1 SEHNR, CDR2 FQNEAQ (reference sequence). CDR3 length: 17 residues. V was pared by 6 bases and J by 2 bases, with 10 bases of the junction left unmatched. CDR3 sequence (DNA): TGTGCCAGCAGTAAGCAGGGGGAGAGAGCTGGGGCCAACGTCCTGACTTTC. Protein sequence: CASSKQGERAGANVLTF.